Sequencing of this TCR beta chain was carried out in a study of chemoradiotherapy in HPV16-positive cancers. Germline V CDR1 and CDR2: SGHAT, FQNNGV. This CDR3 is 14 amino acids long. Trimming removed 1 base from V and 5 bases from J, with 11 bases in between. General study results and limits: Functional assays defining HPV-specific T cells used only two HPV16-positive patients.

Here immunoSEQ multiplex PCR was the method, and the copy in TCRdb shows in-frame clones only, minus some. This table has over 9,000 clones, around 75% appearing once. Concerning this clone itself: Antigen: not known.

The rearrangement uses TRBV11-2 and TRBJ1-2, with D unclear. The receptor was derived from a human donor with HPV-associated anogenital cancer. The source material was tumor tissue, sampled from a patient who underwent chemoradiotherapy. The CDR3 DNA is TGTGCCAGCAGCTTAGTTGGCAGAAGGTATGGCTACACCTTC. This gives the protein CASSLVGRRYGYTF.